Each of the 13 T cell receptor beta chains below was sequenced from the same sample in a study of T cells after yellow fever vaccination. Each CDR3 protein gets one entry after TCRdb re-called the 5' RACE reads with MiXCR. The table includes approximately 600,000 distinct CDR3 sequences, roughly an eighth detected once. This specimen was PBMCs, taken on the day of the yellow fever booster vaccination. The receptors stem from a man younger than 45 who received the YFV17D yellow fever vaccine.

This rearrangement joins TRBV7-6 to TRBJ1-2, with D perhaps TRBD1 (5 bases). Trimming took 1 base from V and 4 from J, leaving 16 bases between them. Germline lookup yields CDR1 SGHVS and CDR2 FNYEAQ. The CDR3 spans 16 residues. The CDR3: CASSLDPGGSTYGYTF. CDR3 bases: TGTGCCAGCAGCTTAGACCCCGGGGGGTCGACCTATGGCTACACCTTC.

This rearrangement joins TRBV28 to TRBJ2-7; no clear D. Germline CDR1 MDHEN, CDR2 SYDVKM. With 10 bases removed from V and 3 bases from J, the gap between germline ends came to 10 bases. The CDR3 is 11 amino acids. The CDR3 DNA reads as TGTGCCACCAGCGTGGGCTACGAGCAGTACTTC. Translated: CATSVGYEQYF.

This clonotype was found a few times. The chain couples TRBV18 to TRBJ2-1, with 10 positions matching TRBD2. CDR1 and CDR2 (germline): KGHSH, LQKENI. V shed 2 bases and J 8 bases; nucleotides not matched to a gene: 6. This CDR3 spans 15 amino acids. The CDR3 is CASSPEAGGPDEQFF. CDR3 coding DNA: TGTGCCAGCTCACCAGAAGCGGGAGGGCCAGATGAGCAGTTCTTC.

This clonotype was seen only a few times. This chain joins TRBV14 and TRBJ1-2; TRBD1 aligns across 7 bases. Trimming took 0 bases from V and 0 from J; bases not matched to a gene: 13. Germline V lookup: CDR1 SGHDN, CDR2 FVKESK. CDR3 length equals 19 residues. This chain's CDR3 is CASSQEKGAARQPNYGYTF. DNA for the CDR3: TGTGCCAGCAGCCAAGAAAAGGGGGCAGCGCGACAGCCTAACTATGGCTACACCTTC.

The chain couples TRBV28 to TRBJ2-1; tentative D call: TRBD1 (5 bases). CDR1 is MDHEN, CDR2 SYDVKM, per germline. This CDR3 contains 15 residues. Trimming cost V 5 bases and J 5 bases, with 16 bases left between them. CDR3 coding DNA: TGTGCCAGCAGTGCCAAGGGGTTTTTGCACAATGAGCAGTTCTTC. Protein: CASSAKGFLHNEQFF.

The chain employs TRBV18 and TRBJ2-3, with 8 bases lining up with TRBD2. Germline trimming cut 3 bases from V and 5 bases from J; bases unmatched to any gene: 10. This CDR3 has 16 amino acids. CDR1 and CDR2 from the germline V gene are KGHSH and LQKENI. The CDR3 DNA reads TGTGCCAGCTCACCTCAACTAGCGGAACCGCTAGATACGCAGTATTTT. Translation: CASSPQLAEPLDTQYF.

This chain links TRBV29-1 with TRBJ2-7; D could derive from TRBD1 or TRBD2 (5 bases each). V was cut by 0 bases and J by 2 bases, with 11 bases left in between. The germline gives CDR1 SQVTM, CDR2 ANQGSEA. The CDR3 extends over 14 amino acids. As DNA, the CDR3 is TGCAGCGTTGAAGAAAGGGACGGAGCCTACGAGCAGTACTTC. Encoded protein: CSVEERDGAYEQYF.

Concerning this clonotype: A single base separates this from a much larger clone, so it may be a read error. CDR3 nucleotides: TGCTGTGCTAGACTAACCCGAGGGCTCTCGCACATGAACACTGAGGCTTTCTTT. Translation: CCARLTRGLSHMNTEAFF. The V call is TRBV20-1, the J call TRBJ1-1; D unresolved. The germline gives CDR1 DFQATT, CDR2 SNEGSKA (reference sequence). This CDR3 is 18 amino acids long.

In its sample, this clonotype was seen a few times. The genes are TRBV28 and TRBJ1-2; D uncertain. The CDR3 runs 15 residues. Trimming left V 5 bases short and J 0 bases short, with 13 bases between. CDR1 is MDHEN, CDR2 SYDVKM, per germline. The CDR3, as DNA: TGTGCCAGCAGTGCCCAGGAGTTAGCTAACTATGGCTACACCTTC. Amino acid sequence: CASSAQELANYGYTF.

The chain recombines TRBV19 with TRBJ1-2; 8 nucleotides align to TRBD1. Germline CDR1 LNHDA, CDR2 SQIVND (reference sequence). Trimming took 5 bases from V and 6 from J; bases not matched to a gene: 2. The CDR3 has 12 residues. CDR3 sequence: CASSQGANGYTF. CDR3 in DNA: TGTGCCAGTAGTCAGGGGGCGAATGGCTACACCTTC.

The chain joins TRBV28 to TRBJ1-5; D remains ambiguous. Trimming removed 6 bases at V and 2 bases at J, with 14 bases between. From germline, CDR1 is MDHEN and CDR2 SYDVKM. The CDR3 spans 15 residues. The CDR3 bases are TGTGCCAGCAGGCTTGCCGGCCAGGGCAATCAGCCCCAGCATTTT. Protein: CASRLAGQGNQPQHF.

The chain joins TRBV6-5 to TRBJ2-3; 11 bases are shared with TRBD2. V lost 2 bases, J lost 5 bases, and 6 bases stayed unmatched. Germline CDR1 reads MNHEY; CDR2 reads SVGAGI. CDR3 length: 16 amino acids. This chain's CDR3 is CASSYRTSGSGDTQYF. The CDR3 DNA follows: TGTGCCAGCAGTTACCGGACTAGCGGGTCAGGAGATACGCAGTATTTT.

This clonotype appeared many times. The CDR3 reads CASREKGGSTSTGELFF. For the CDR3, the DNA is TGTGCCAGCAGGGAGAAAGGGGGGAGTACCAGCACCGGGGAGCTGTTTTTT. This chain uses TRBV6-1 with TRBJ2-2, with D perhaps TRBD1 or TRBD2 (6 bases each). Trimming removed 6 bases from V and 4 bases from J, with 21 bases in between. CDR1 is MNHNS and CDR2 is SASEGT in the germline V gene. The CDR3 covers 17 residues.